Sequencing of this T cell receptor beta chain was carried out in a study of cytomegalovirus exposure and HLA in healthy donors. The PCR ran on 60 Vbeta and 13 Jbeta primers. The method was immunoSEQ multiplex PCR; TCRdb's version includes in-frame clones alone and lacks a portion of them. Found here are around 80,000 clones, over 65% of them singletons; the top ten hold approximately 4.5%. In germline, CDR1 is SEHNR, CDR2 FQNEAQ (reference sequence). This CDR3 has 15 amino acids. Losses at the gene ends were 5 bases for V and 5 bases for J; bases not matched to a gene: 7. Sequencing was carried out using PBMCs. This sequence joins TRBV7-9 and TRBJ2-5, with TRBD1 matching 11 bases. This sequence was found in a man between 35 and 55 years old in good health and CMV-seronegative. The CDR3 nucleotides are TGTGCCAGCAGCGTCGCCGGGACAGGGGGGGAGACCCAGTACTTC. Its translation: CASSVAGTGGETQYF.